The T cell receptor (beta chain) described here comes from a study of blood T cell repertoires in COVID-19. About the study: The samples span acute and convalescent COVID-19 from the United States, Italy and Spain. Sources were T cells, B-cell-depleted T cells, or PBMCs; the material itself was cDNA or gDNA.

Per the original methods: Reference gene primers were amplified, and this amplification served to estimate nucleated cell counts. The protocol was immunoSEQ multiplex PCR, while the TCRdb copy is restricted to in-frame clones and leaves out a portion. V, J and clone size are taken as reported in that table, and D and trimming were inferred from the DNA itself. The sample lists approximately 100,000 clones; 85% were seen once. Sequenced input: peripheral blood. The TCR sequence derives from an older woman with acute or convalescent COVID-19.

CDR3 bases: TGTGCCAGCAGCTTAGGCCAGTACCGGGTTGAAAAACTGTTTTTT. Its protein product is CASSLGQYRVEKLFF. This chain joins TRBV7-9 and TRBJ1-4; D not certain. V was trimmed by 1 base and J by 7 bases, leaving 13 bases between them. Per germline, CDR1 SEHNR and CDR2 FQNEAQ (reference sequence). The CDR3 runs 15 residues.